This section outlines one T cell receptor beta chain sequence together with its context. In the original analysis: Reference gene primers were amplified, and this amplification served to estimate nucleated cell counts. Data came from immunoSEQ multiplex PCR; TCRdb stores just in-frame clones and leaves some out. The V and J calls and clone size were taken over from that table, and D and trimming were inferred from the DNA. The repertoire holds fewer than 350,000 clones, with around 87% as singletons. V was clipped by 0 bases and J by 8 bases, with 10 bases between them. This CDR3 has 13 residues. Germline V CDR1 and CDR2: MNHEY, SVGAGI. This record comes from a study of blood T cell repertoires in COVID-19.

The source material was peripheral blood. The sequence derives from a woman between 45 and 65 years old who had recovered from COVID-19. This chain connects TRBV6-5 to TRBJ1-2; no clear D gene. CDR3 protein: CASSYSRGHGYTF. Here the CDR3 DNA reads TGTGCCAGCAGTTACTCTCGGGGTCACGGCTACACCTTC.